The count of the clone carrying this T cell receptor (beta chain) is one. This entry is derived from a study of T cell responses to AZD1222 COVID-19 vaccine. Method: immunoSEQ multiplex PCR; TCRdb's copy keeps in-frame clones and lacks some. The sample lists roughly 150,000 clones, around 90% occurring once. The sequence was collected from an adult who received the AZD1222 COVID-19 vaccine. The sample consisted of peripheral blood, taken 28 days after the second AZD1222 dose.

The CDR3 loop reads CSALGNAGGVSGELFF. CDR3 coding DNA: TGCAGCGCCCTCGGAAATGCGGGAGGTGTTAGCGGGGAGCTGTTTTTT. The chain joins TRBV29-1 to TRBJ2-2; 8 bases agree with TRBD2. V dropped 7 bases and J dropped 7; count of bases not matched to a gene: 17. Germline loops: CDR1 SQVTM, CDR2 ANQGSEA. CDR3 length: 16 amino acids.